A single sample gave rise to the 25 T cell receptor beta chains below, sequenced in a study of CD8+ T cells in alopecia areata. RNA was isolated and reverse transcribed to cDNA, the sequencing template. Method: immunoSEQ multiplex PCR; TCRdb's copy keeps in-frame clones and lacks some. The sample has some 170,000 clones, about 72% seen once. The sequencing used CD8+ T cells sorted from blood, collected at week 0. These receptor sequences come from a human donor with alopecia areata.

CDR3 sequence: CASNGAIRGTDTQYF. The CDR3 coding sequence is TGTGCCAGCAACGGGGCGATACGGGGCACAGATACGCAGTATTTT. The V call is TRBV2, the J call TRBJ2-3; D assignment may be TRBD1 or TRBD2 (5 bases each). This CDR3 is built from 15 residues. The germline CDR1 and CDR2 sequences are SNHLY and FYNNEI. Deletions cut 7 bases from V and 1 base from J, with 15 bases between.

This clone has just one count. The V and J genes are TRBV5-6 and TRBJ1-5; D is unclear. V was clipped by 0 bases and J by 2 bases, with 3 bases between them. The germline gives CDR1 SGHDT, CDR2 YYEEEE. The CDR3 is 13 residues long. CDR3 in amino acids: CASSLVGNQPQHF. CDR3 in DNA: TGTGCCAGCAGCTTGGTTGGCAATCAGCCCCAGCATTTT.

The gene calls are TRBV27 and TRBJ1-5; 8 positions match TRBD1. CDR3 length equals 14 residues. V lost 5 bases and J lost 7; bases outside the gene matches: 7. Germline V gives CDR1 MNHEY, CDR2 SMNVEV (reference sequence). The CDR3 protein is CASSGQGYRQPQHF. The CDR3 nucleotides are TGTGCCAGCAGTGGACAGGGTTATCGCCAGCCCCAGCATTTT.

This clone was picked up a small number of times. The rearrangement uses TRBV5-1 and TRBJ1-2; D unresolved. V shed 0 bases and J shed 3 bases, with 9 bases lying between them. CDR1 and CDR2 from the germline V gene are SGHRS and YFSETQ. CDR3 size: 14 residues. The chain's CDR3 is CASSLGQDDYGYTF. In nucleotides, the CDR3 is TGCGCCAGCAGCTTGGGGCAGGATGACTATGGCTACACCTTC. The whole variable domain, filled in from reference TRBV5-1 and TRBJ1-2, reads KAGVTQTPRYLIKTRGQQVTLSCSPISGHRSVSWYQQTPGQGLQFLFEYFSETQRNKGNFPGRFSGRQFSNSRSEMNVSTLELGDSALYLCASSLGQDDYGYTFGSGTRLTVV.

The rearrangement links TRBV18 to TRBJ1-2; 7 bases are shared with TRBD1. The CDR3 totals 16 residues. In germline, CDR1 is KGHSH, CDR2 LQKENI. The trim removed 3 bases at V and 4 bases at J, leaving 11 bases unmatched. The CDR3 sequence: CASSPGKEGQLYGYTF. The DNA of the CDR3 is TGTGCCAGCTCACCGGGGAAGGAGGGACAGCTCTATGGCTACACCTTC.

The V gene is TRBV6-5, the J gene TRBJ2-3; TRBD1 aligns across 10 bases. J lost 4 bases, V lost 8 bases, and 6 bases had no gene match. This CDR3 comprises 14 residues. CDR1 is MNHEY and CDR2 is SVGAGI in the germline V gene. CDR3 sequence (DNA): TGTGCCAGCGGGACAGGGGAGTTTCCAGATACGCAGTATTTT. Protein product: CASGTGEFPDTQYF.

Note on this clone: Additional DNA sequences in this sample encode the identical CDR3. The chain employs TRBV9 and TRBJ2-2; D ambiguous. Germline V gene data show CDR1 as SGDLS and CDR2 as YYNGEE. The CDR3 sequence is 12 residues long. V shed 5 bases and J shed 0 bases, with 2 bases lying between them. The CDR3 sequence: CASSPNTGELFF. CDR3 coding DNA: TGTGCCAGCAGTCCGAACACCGGGGAGCTGTTTTTT.

The sample holds a few counts of this clone. The rearrangement joins TRBV4-1 to TRBJ1-4; the D is unclear. CDR1 and CDR2 from the germline V gene are MGHRA and YSYEKL. V was trimmed by 4 bases and J by 12 bases, leaving 18 bases between them. CDR3 length: 14 residues. The DNA of the CDR3 is TGCGCCAGCAGCCGATTGGACGGGAACGGGGAACTGTTTTTT. Translated, it gives CASSRLDGNGELFF.

The chain links TRBV13 to TRBJ2-1; D is perhaps TRBD1 or TRBD2 (6 bases each). CDR1 and CDR2 (germline): PRHDT, FYEKMQ (reference sequence). The CDR3 has 13 amino acids. The V end was cut by 1 base, the J end by 7 bases, with 8 bases between. Here the CDR3 reads CASSLAGANEQFF. The CDR3, as DNA: TGTGCCAGCAGCTTAGCGGGGGCTAATGAGCAGTTCTTC.

The J gene is TRBJ1-2, the V gene TRBV21-1; TRBD1 reflects the table's D call only, with no check against the DNA. TRBV21-1 is a pseudogene segment. The CDR3 length is 17 residues. The CDR3 nucleotides read TGTGCCAGCAGCAGGACATCCGTTGGCAGTAATTTGTATGGCTACACCTTC. This translates into CASSRTSVGSNLYGYTF.

This chain links TRBV15 with TRBJ2-3, with 9 bases fitting TRBD2. From germline, CDR1 is LNHNV and CDR2 YYDKDF (reference sequence). Trimming removed 1 base from V and 4 bases from J; junction bases left unmatched: 6. The CDR3 extends over 16 amino acids. The CDR3 reads CATSRVVAGVADTQYF. CDR3 DNA sequence: TGTGCCACCAGCAGAGTTGTAGCGGGGGTGGCAGATACGCAGTATTTT. Filled out from reference TRBV15 and TRBJ2-3, the complete variable domain reads DAMVIQNPRYQVTQFGKPVTLSCSQTLNHNVMYWYQQKSSQAPKLLFHYYDKDFNNEADTPDNFQSRRPNTSFCFLDIRSPGLGDTAMYLCATSRVVAGVADTQYFGPGTRLTVL.

The chain links TRBV6-5 to TRBJ2-5; D remains ambiguous. Trimming left V 0 bases short and J 3 bases short, with 11 bases between. This CDR3 has 15 residues. Germline-derived CDR1 and CDR2 are MNHEY and SVGAGI. CDR3 loop: CASSYSISGEETQYF. CDR3 DNA: TGTGCCAGCAGTTACTCGATATCCGGAGAAGAGACCCAGTACTTC.

This clone has just a few counts. This sequence joins TRBV30 and TRBJ1-6, with D uncertain. CDR3 length: 17 residues. CDR1 GTSNPN and CDR2 SVGIG come from the germline V gene (reference sequence). V was trimmed by 1 base and J by 5 bases, leaving 18 bases between them. The CDR3 protein is CAWSGKGNQRDNSPLHF. The CDR3 DNA sequence: TGTGCCTGGAGTGGAAAAGGCAATCAACGGGATAATTCACCCCTCCACTTT.

The chain employs TRBV10-3 and TRBJ2-7, with D possibly matching TRBD1 (7 bases). The CDR3 extends over 15 amino acids. Trimming left V 8 bases short and J 7 bases short, with 24 bases between. Germline V gives CDR1 ENHRY, CDR2 SYGVKD. This CDR3 reads CAIHSKAGQRGEQYF. The DNA of the CDR3 is TGTGCCATCCATAGCAAGGCGGGACAGCGCGGGGAGCAGTACTTC.

On this clone itself: Additional DNA sequences in this sample encode the identical CDR3. J is TRBJ2-6 and V is TRBV29-1; D unclear. The CDR3 runs 13 residues. The V end was cut by 4 bases, the J end by 0 bases, with 4 bases between. CDR1 and CDR2 (germline): SQVTM, ANQGSEA. The CDR3 sequence is CSVASSGANVLTF. The CDR3 region has the DNA TGCAGCGTTGCTAGCTCTGGGGCCAACGTCCTGACTTTC.

The V and J genes are TRBV27 and TRBJ1-1; D possibly corresponds to TRBD1 (6 bases). This CDR3 is built from 13 residues. Germline loops: CDR1 MNHEY, CDR2 SMNVEV (reference sequence). V lost 3 bases, J lost 4 bases, and 9 bases lay in between. CDR3 sequence (DNA): TGTGCCAGCAGTTTTCTGACAGGCACTGAAGCTTTCTTT. Amino acid sequence: CASSFLTGTEAFF.

The chain employs TRBV7-9 and TRBJ2-1; D gene unclear. This CDR3 contains 13 residues. V lost 4 bases to trimming and J lost 8 bases, with 12 bases between them. Germline-derived CDR1 and CDR2 are SEHNR and FQNEAQ (reference sequence). The CDR3 region is CASSSGPLDEQFF. The CDR3 nucleotides are TGTGCCAGCAGCTCCGGCCCCTTGGATGAGCAGTTCTTC. Variable domain in full (rest from reference TRBV7-9 and TRBJ2-1): DTGVSQNPRHKITKRGQNVTFRCDPISEHNRLYWYRQTLGQGPEFLTYFQNEAQLEKSRLLSDRFSAERPKGSFSTLEIQRTEQGDSAMYLCASSSGPLDEQFFGPGTRLTVL.

This clone showed up many times. The chain joins TRBV2 to TRBJ2-2, with 8 bases identical to TRBD1. Trimming cost V 5 bases and J 1 base; bases outside gene matches: 6. In germline, CDR1 is SNHLY, CDR2 FYNNEI. This CDR3 is 16 amino acids long. CDR3 protein: CASSTRTGRNTGELFF. The CDR3 DNA follows: TGTGCCAGCAGTACCAGGACAGGGAGGAACACCGGGGAGCTGTTTTTT. Based on the CDR3 plus reference TRBV2 and TRBJ2-2, the full variable domain is EPEVTQTPSHQVTQMGQEVILRCVPISNHLYFYWYRQILGQKVEFLVSFYNNEISEKSEIFDDQFSVERPDGSNFTLKIRSTKLEDSAMYFCASSTRTGRNTGELFFGEGSRLTVL.

The CDR3 DNA reads TGTGCCAGCAGCCAAGGTCTAGCGGGATCAGATACGCAGTATTTT. Protein sequence: CASSQGLAGSDTQYF. This chain links TRBV14 with TRBJ2-3; 9 nucleotides agree with TRBD2. The germline CDR1 and CDR2 sequences are SGHDN and FVKESK. The CDR3 length is 15 residues. Trimming took 1 base from V and 4 from J; bases not matched to a gene: 3.

V and J are TRBV5-1 and TRBJ2-1, with 7 bases that match TRBD1. V gave up 4 bases and J gave up 8 bases; unmatched junction bases: 9. The germline V gene encodes CDR1 SGHRS and CDR2 YFSETQ. CDR3 length: 14 amino acids. CDR3 in DNA: TGCGCCAGCAGCCCGGCGACAGGGATCGATGAGCAGTTCTTC. This encodes CASSPATGIDEQFF. Looking up the rest from reference TRBV5-1 and TRBJ2-1 gives the full variable domain: KAGVTQTPRYLIKTRGQQVTLSCSPISGHRSVSWYQQTPGQGLQFLFEYFSETQRNKGNFPGRFSGRQFSNSRSEMNVSTLELGDSALYLCASSPATGIDEQFFGPGTRLTVL.

With regard to this clone: Compared with germline, one end of the junction differs, possibly owing to a read error. CDR3 residues: CATSRAGAGTTLF. CDR3 nucleotides: TGTGCCACCAGCAGAGCCGGCGCCGGGACCACTCTCTTC. The genes are TRBV15 and TRBJ2-1, with D perhaps assigned TRBD1 or TRBD2 (5 bases each). Germline V gives CDR1 LNHNV, CDR2 YYDKDF (reference sequence). The length of the CDR3 is 13 residues. Full variable domain (outside the CDR3, taken from reference TRBV15 and TRBJ2-1): DAMVIQNPRYQVTQFGKPVTLSCSQTLNHNVMYWYQQKSSQAPKLLFHYYDKDFNNEADTPDNFQSRRPNTSFCFLDIRSPGLGDTAMYLCATSRAGAGTTLFGPGTRLTVL.

V gene TRBV7-6 combines with J gene TRBJ2-7; 11 nucleotides line up with TRBD1. Looked up from germline, CDR1 is SGHVS and CDR2 is FNYEAQ. V gave up 4 bases and J gave up 7 bases; unmatched junction bases: 6. This CDR3 contains 14 residues. CDR3 region: CASSSGQGVDEQYF. The CDR3 nucleotides read TGTGCCAGCAGCTCGGGACAGGGGGTAGATGAGCAGTACTTC.

This chain links TRBV6-5 with TRBJ2-1; D is unclear. V shed 2 bases and J shed 6 bases, with 14 bases lying between them. In germline, CDR1 is MNHEY, CDR2 SVGAGI. This CDR3 is 15 amino acids long. The CDR3 spells CASSYRLDPSNEQFF. DNA of the CDR3: TGTGCCAGCAGTTACAGGCTAGATCCCAGCAATGAGCAGTTCTTC.

The rearrangement links TRBV14 to TRBJ2-2; a weak D match, TRBD1 (5 bases). CDR1 is SGHDN, CDR2 FVKESK, per germline. The CDR3 length is 12 residues. V was shortened by 4 bases and J by 8 bases, with 8 bases between the two germline ends. CDR3 sequence: CASSRRQGELFF. CDR3 nucleotide sequence: TGTGCCAGCAGCCGAAGACAGGGGGAGCTGTTTTTT.

V gene TRBV2 combines with J gene TRBJ1-5; 9 bases are a match to TRBD1. Trimming at V came to 0 bases and at J to 4 bases, leaving 7 bases not matched to a gene. The germline V gene has CDR1 SNHLY and CDR2 FYNNEI. This CDR3 has 17 amino acids. The CDR3 here is CASSEALGTGRNQPQHF. CDR3 nucleotide sequence: TGTGCCAGCAGTGAAGCCCTCGGGACAGGGAGGAATCAGCCCCAGCATTTT. Full variable domain (missing parts from reference TRBV2 and TRBJ1-5): EPEVTQTPSHQVTQMGQEVILRCVPISNHLYFYWYRQILGQKVEFLVSFYNNEISEKSEIFDDQFSVERPDGSNFTLKIRSTKLEDSAMYFCASSEALGTGRNQPQHFGDGTRLSIL.